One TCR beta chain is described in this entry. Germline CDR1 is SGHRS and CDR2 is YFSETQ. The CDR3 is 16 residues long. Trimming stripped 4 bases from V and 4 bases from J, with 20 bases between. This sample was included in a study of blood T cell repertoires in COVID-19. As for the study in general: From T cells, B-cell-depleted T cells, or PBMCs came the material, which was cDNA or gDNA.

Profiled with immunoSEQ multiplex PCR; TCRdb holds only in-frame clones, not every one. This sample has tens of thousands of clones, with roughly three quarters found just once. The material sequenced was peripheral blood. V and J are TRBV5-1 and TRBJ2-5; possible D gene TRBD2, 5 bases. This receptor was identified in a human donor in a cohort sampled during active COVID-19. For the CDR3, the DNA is TGCGCCAGCAGCCCCAGACTAATCTACCAAGTAGAGACCCAGTACTTC. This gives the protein CASSPRLIYQVETQYF.